These 31 T cell receptor beta chains originate from one sample sequenced in a study of cytomegalovirus exposure and HLA in healthy donors. PCR involved 60 Vbeta and 13 Jbeta primers. Assay: immunoSEQ multiplex PCR; the TCRdb copy retains only in-frame clones and omits some. The table shows over 85,000 clones, with approximately 77% occurring only once. The sequenced material came from PBMCs. These receptors all come from a male donor in good health and CMV-seropositive.

This sequence joins TRBV4-2 and TRBJ1-4; D gene unclear. The CDR3 consists of 16 residues. The germline gives CDR1 LGHNA, CDR2 YNFKEQ. V lost 0 bases, J lost 7 bases, and 15 bases lay in between. Here the CDR3 DNA reads TGTGCCAGCAGCCAAGATGGCGTAAGGAGAGTTGAAAAACTGTTTTTT. Protein product: CASSQDGVRRVEKLFF.

The CDR3 reads CASSPLAGGYNEQFF. CDR3 nucleotide sequence: TGTGCCAGCAGTCCCCTAGCGGGAGGGTACAATGAGCAGTTCTTC. The V call is TRBV6-1, the J call TRBJ2-1; 12 bases line up with TRBD2. CDR1 and CDR2 (germline): MNHNS, SASEGT. Trimming took 5 bases from V and 4 from J; bases not matched to a gene: 3. The CDR3 runs 15 residues.

J is TRBJ2-7 and V is TRBV11-2; tentative D call: TRBD1 (6 bases). The CDR3 has 15 amino acids. Germline lookup yields CDR1 SGHAT and CDR2 FQNNGV. Trimming left V 5 bases short and J 2 bases short, with 16 bases between. CDR3 bases: TGTGCCAGCAGCGCCGTCAGGGGTCGACCCTACGAGCAGTACTTC. Protein sequence: CASSAVRGRPYEQYF.

This chain connects TRBV18 to TRBJ1-4; TRBD1 matches at 9 bases. Trimming removed 5 bases from V and 8 bases from J; junction bases left unmatched: 9. The V gene's germline CDR1 is KGHSH and CDR2 LQKENI. This CDR3 comprises 15 residues. For the CDR3, the DNA is TGTGCCAGCTCATCACGACAGGGGGTATACGAAAAACTGTTTTTT. Residues: CASSSRQGVYEKLFF.

Only one count was recorded for this clone. CDR3 coding DNA: TGTGCCAGCAGTTACCCGAGTCTAGCGATAAATGAGCAGTTCTTC. This translates into CASSYPSLAINEQFF. The V and J genes are TRBV6-5 and TRBJ2-1, with D perhaps TRBD2 (6 bases). Germline CDR1 MNHEY, CDR2 SVGAGI. Trimming took off 2 bases at V and 7 bases at J, with 15 bases between the two ends. This CDR3 is 15 amino acids long.

Turning to this clone: Within the sample, other DNA sequences also encode this same CDR3. The V gene is TRBV5-1, the J gene TRBJ2-7; 8 nucleotides agree with TRBD2. Germline V gene sequence: CDR1 SGHRS, CDR2 YFSETQ. The J segment lost 6 bases and the V segment lost 0 bases, leaving 5 bases of the junction unmatched. This CDR3 spans 14 amino acids. In nucleotides, the CDR3 is TGCGCCAGCAGCTTGGGATTAGCGGGAACCGAGCAGTACTTC. Amino acid sequence: CASSLGLAGTEQYF.

The gene calls are TRBV18 and TRBJ1-2, with D maybe TRBD1 (6 bases). Trimming left V 4 bases short and J 4 bases short, with 16 bases between. In germline, CDR1 is KGHSH, CDR2 LQKENI. This CDR3 spans 15 amino acids. This CDR3 is CASSQNREGGYGYTF. CDR3 DNA sequence: TGTGCCAGCTCACAGAACAGGGAAGGAGGCTATGGCTACACCTTC.

This clone has just one count. The chain recombines TRBV9 with TRBJ2-2, with a possible D match to TRBD2 (6 bases). Trimming stripped 0 bases from V and 5 bases from J, with 11 bases between. CDR3 length: 15 amino acids. Germline CDR1 reads SGDLS; CDR2 reads YYNGEE. In DNA, the CDR3 is TGTGCCAGCAGCGTAGCTCTCGCGGGGACCGGGGAGCTGTTTTTT. It codes for CASSVALAGTGELFF. Combining the CDR3 with reference TRBV9 and TRBJ2-2 gives the whole variable domain DSGVTQTPKHLITATGQRVTLRCSPRSGDLSVYWYQQSLDQGLQFLIQYYNGEERAKGNILERFSAQQFPDLHSELNLSSLELGDSALYFCASSVALAGTGELFFGEGSRLTVL.

The rearrangement joins TRBV30 to TRBJ1-5; TRBD1 matches 7 bases. This CDR3 is built from 13 residues. The trim removed 1 base at V and 6 bases at J, leaving 3 bases unmatched. Germline CDR1 reads GTSNPN; CDR2 reads SVGIG (reference sequence). The CDR3 spells CAWSGQGSQPQHF. The DNA for the CDR3 is TGTGCCTGGAGTGGACAGGGTAGTCAGCCCCAGCATTTT.

V gene TRBV6-7 combines with J gene TRBJ2-1; 9 positions agree with TRBD2. TRBV6-7 is classed as an ORF, of uncertain function. The trim removed 5 bases at V and 7 bases at J, leaving 6 bases unmatched. The CDR3 totals 14 residues. The CDR3 here is CASSPGTSRNEQFF. DNA for the CDR3: TGTGCCAGCAGTCCCGGGACTAGCAGGAATGAGCAGTTCTTC.

CDR3 sequence (DNA): TGTGCCAGTAGTATGGGGGCAAACACAGATACGCAGTATTTT. The encoded protein is CASSMGANTDTQYF. The chain employs TRBV19 and TRBJ2-3, with D perhaps TRBD1 (6 bases). This CDR3 comprises 14 residues. Germline values: CDR1 LNHDA, CDR2 SQIVND (reference sequence). V shed 3 bases and J shed 2 bases, with 9 bases lying between them.

V usage is TRBV7-2 and J usage is TRBJ2-1, with a tentative D call TRBD1 (6 bases). The ends were cut back, 5 bases at V and 10 bases at J, with 12 bases in the middle. The CDR3 sequence is 12 residues long. Per the germline V gene, CDR1 is SGHTA and CDR2 is FQGNSA. The CDR3 spells CASSPTGREQFF. CDR3 DNA: TGTGCCAGCAGCCCGACAGGACGGGAGCAGTTCTTC.

The chain is built from TRBV5-4 and TRBJ1-4; TRBD1 agrees at 7 bases. The CDR3 totals 16 residues. The germline V gene encodes CDR1 SGHNT and CDR2 YYREEE (reference sequence). Trimming removed 2 bases from V and 7 bases from J; junction bases left unmatched: 11. The CDR3 bases are TGTGCCAGCAGCTTAGGGCCGGGGCAGGGGGGTGAAAAACTGTTTTTT. Protein sequence: CASSLGPGQGGEKLFF.

The chain recombines TRBV18 with TRBJ2-7; D remains unclear. The CDR3 is made up of 13 amino acids. Trimming removed 6 bases at V and 1 base at J, with 10 bases between. CDR1 and CDR2 from the germline V gene are KGHSH and LQKENI. The CDR3 reads CASSESVSYEQYF. The CDR3 DNA sequence: TGTGCCAGCTCGGAGTCAGTATCCTACGAGCAGTACTTC.

The chain has TRBV15 and TRBJ2-1; tentative D call: TRBD2 (7 bases). The CDR3 is 15 amino acids. The V and J ends lost 7 bases and 7 bases respectively, with 20 bases between them. CDR1 and CDR2 (germline): LNHNV, YYDKDF (reference sequence). The CDR3 DNA follows: TGTGCCACCACTCCTAGGGGGGGAGTCCGGAATGAGCAGTTCTTC. Translation: CATTPRGGVRNEQFF.

This clone was counted between two and nine times. The rearrangement uses TRBV4-2 and TRBJ1-3, with D uncertain. CDR3 size: 15 residues. The V and J ends lost 0 bases and 4 bases respectively, with 10 bases between them. Germline V gene lookup returns CDR1 LGHNA and CDR2 YNFKEQ. The CDR3: CASSQDEGKGNTIYF. In DNA form, the CDR3 reads TGTGCCAGCAGCCAAGATGAGGGCAAGGGAAACACCATATATTTT.

The CDR3 region has the DNA TGCGCCAGCAGCTTGCGGGACAGCAACTACGAGCAGTACTTC. This translates into CASSLRDSNYEQYF. This chain connects TRBV5-1 to TRBJ2-7; 7 nucleotides match TRBD1. Germline CDR1 is SGHRS and CDR2 is YFSETQ. This CDR3 contains 14 residues. V gave up 1 base and J gave up 3 bases; unmatched junction bases: 4.

This chain connects TRBV28 to TRBJ2-1; D unresolved. This CDR3 is 15 amino acids long. Germline V gene lookup returns CDR1 MDHEN and CDR2 SYDVKM. V lost 5 bases and J 2 bases, leaving 13 bases between the germline ends. The CDR3 DNA sequence: TGTGCCAGCAGTCTCCGAAGGAGAACCTACAATGAGCAGTTCTTC. This encodes CASSLRRRTYNEQFF.

The table lists this clone with a few counts. The chain recombines TRBV27 with TRBJ1-2, with D perhaps TRBD1 (6 bases). The ends were cut back, 8 bases at V and 2 bases at J, with 12 bases in the middle. This CDR3 region has 13 residues. CDR1 is MNHEY, CDR2 SMNVEV, per germline (reference sequence). The CDR3 here is CASSEQGNYGYTF. Here the CDR3 DNA reads TGTGCCAGCTCCGAACAGGGAAACTATGGCTACACCTTC.

V gene TRBV30 combines with J gene TRBJ2-7, with 14 bases matching TRBD2. The CDR3 is made up of 15 amino acids. The trim removed 4 bases at V and 3 bases at J, leaving 5 bases unmatched. The germline V gene has CDR1 GTSNPN and CDR2 SVGIG (reference sequence). The CDR3 bases are TGTGCCTGGACCGGACTAGCGGGAGGACTCTACGAGCAGTACTTC. This gives the protein CAWTGLAGGLYEQYF.

The rearrangement links TRBV5-1 to TRBJ1-1, with 8 bases matching TRBD1. The CDR3 runs 12 residues. Germline CDR1 is SGHRS and CDR2 is YFSETQ. V gave up 7 bases and J gave up 10 bases; unmatched junction bases: 9. CDR3 region: CASRQTGEGAFF. CDR3 DNA: TGCGCCAGCCGCCAGACAGGGGAGGGAGCTTTCTTT.

This clone was picked up a small number of times. The V call is TRBV4-1, the J call TRBJ2-1, with a possible D match to TRBD2 (6 bases). Germline V CDR1 and CDR2: MGHRA, YSYEKL. V was cut by 0 bases and J by 4 bases, with 13 bases left in between. The CDR3 has 16 amino acids. The CDR3 reads CASSQDSSAGYNEQFF. The CDR3, as DNA: TGCGCCAGCAGCCAAGATTCCTCGGCGGGATACAATGAGCAGTTCTTC.

The V and J genes are TRBV29-1 and TRBJ2-5, with a weak D call TRBD2 (5 bases). CDR3 length: 16 amino acids. Trimming took off 3 bases at V and 4 bases at J, with 21 bases between the two ends. Germline V CDR1 and CDR2: SQVTM, ANQGSEA. DNA for the CDR3: TGCAGCGTTGATTCCCCTCCGGCCGGGAAAGTAGAGACCCAGTACTTC. As protein: CSVDSPPAGKVETQYF.

V gene TRBV18 combines with J gene TRBJ2-2; D unclear. Germline V CDR1 and CDR2: KGHSH, LQKENI. There are 12 residues in the CDR3. The V end lost 4 bases, the J end lost 5 bases, and 5 bases lay between the germline ends. DNA for the CDR3: TGTGCCAGCTCACAACAGACCGGGGAGCTGTTTTTT. Translating gives CASSQQTGELFF.

This clone was seen a few times. J is TRBJ2-6 and V is TRBV28, with 7 bases aligning to TRBD1. The germline V gene has CDR1 MDHEN and CDR2 SYDVKM. Trimming cost V 3 bases and J 2 bases; bases outside gene matches: 4. The CDR3 totals 16 residues. CDR3 in DNA: TGTGCCAGCAGTTTCCCAGACAGGGCTGGGGCCAACGTCCTGACTTTC. This gives the protein CASSFPDRAGANVLTF.

The genes are TRBV30 and TRBJ2-1, with a weak D call TRBD2 (6 bases). CDR1 is GTSNPN and CDR2 is SVGIG in the germline V gene (reference sequence). The germline V and J ends were trimmed by 0 bases and 9 bases, with 12 bases remaining between them. CDR3 length equals 13 residues. CDR3 DNA: TGTGCCTGGAGTGTAACTAGCAGCGGTGAGCAGTTCTTC. Translating gives CAWSVTSSGEQFF.

This clone was detected only a few times. V gene TRBV7-2 combines with J gene TRBJ2-7; TRBD2 aligns across 13 bases. Germline values: CDR1 SGHTA, CDR2 FQGNSA. This CDR3 is built from 18 residues. The V segment lost 5 bases and the J segment 5 bases; nucleotides outside the gene matches: 15. The CDR3 coding sequence is TGTGCCAGCAGCCCACTAGCGGGAGGGCCCCGGCTCTTGGACGAGCAGTACTTC. Its translation: CASSPLAGGPRLLDEQYF.

Regarding this clone: Germline and junction disagree at one end, which may indicate a read error. The chain links TRBV29-1 to TRBJ1-1; 7 nucleotides agree with TRBD1. CDR1 and CDR2 from the germline V gene are SQVTM and ANQGSEA. The CDR3 has 14 amino acids. CDR3 amino acids: CNVRLQGGNTEAFF. DNA of the CDR3: TGCAACGTTCGTCTCCAGGGGGGGAACACTGAAGCTTTCTTT.

The chain employs TRBV15 and TRBJ2-7; D may be TRBD2 (5 bases). CDR3 size: 15 residues. Germline values: CDR1 LNHNV, CDR2 YYDKDF (reference sequence). V shed 0 bases and J shed 5 bases, with 14 bases lying between them. The chain's CDR3 is CATSRDFSVRNEQYF. CDR3 coding DNA: TGTGCCACCAGCAGAGATTTTAGCGTGCGTAACGAGCAGTACTTC.

The chain links TRBV5-6 to TRBJ2-5; 11 bases are shared with TRBD2. The V and J ends lost 4 bases and 5 bases, in that order; junction bases with no gene match: 10. The germline V gene encodes CDR1 SGHDT and CDR2 YYEEEE. This CDR3 has 16 residues. The CDR3 region is CASSAGGTSGSETQYF. Here the CDR3 DNA reads TGTGCCAGCAGCGCGGGCGGGACTAGCGGTTCTGAGACCCAGTACTTC.

The chain recombines TRBV7-9 with TRBJ2-3; 8 bases fit TRBD1. CDR3 length: 17 residues. J lost 1 base, V lost 0 bases, and 6 bases had no gene match. The germline V gene has CDR1 SEHNR and CDR2 FQNEAQ (reference sequence). CDR3 in DNA: TGTGCCAGCAGCTTAGCTGAGACAGGGGTCGGCACAGATACGCAGTATTTT. Translation gives CASSLAETGVGTDTQYF.